The 2 T cell receptor beta chains reported below all come from one sample, sequenced in a study of vaccination and CD4 T cells after COVID-19. No antigen has been identified for these receptors. Treatment reported: approximately 10-day PBMC culture with coronavirus spike peptide pools or control peptides (ViraFEST assay). Scientists ran DNA taken from cultured CD4+ T cells through the Oncomine TCR Beta short-read assay for sequencing. MiXCR was run by TCRdb on the PCR reads, yielding one entry per CDR3 protein. The table lists 20,000 to 30,000 distinct CDR3 sequences, 64% of them singletons. The sequenced material came from CD4+ T cells from blood, cultured in vitro. The receptors here all came from a human donor who had recovered from COVID-19.

The gene calls are TRBV5-1 and TRBJ2-5; tentative D call: TRBD2 (6 bases). V lost 6 bases and J lost 1, with 10 bases in between. The CDR3 extends over 13 amino acids. Germline CDR1 is SGHRS and CDR2 is YFSETQ. The CDR3 coding sequence is TGCGCCAGCACCAGGACTACCCAAGAGACCCAGTACTTC. Protein: CASTRTTQETQYF. The whole variable domain, remainder taken from reference TRBV5-1 and TRBJ2-5, is KAGVTQTPRYLIKTRGQQVTLSCSPISGHRSVSWYQQTPGQGLQFLFEYFSETQRNKGNFPGRFSGRQFSNSRSEMNVSTLELGDSALYLCASTRTTQETQYFGPGTRLLVL.

V usage is TRBV20-1 and J usage is TRBJ2-4; the D is unclear. Germline V gene data show CDR1 as DFQATT and CDR2 as SNEGSKA (reference sequence). The length of the CDR3 is 16 residues. Trimming took 0 bases from V and 1 from J, leaving 13 bases between them. The CDR3 is CSARDRMGRAKNIQYF. The CDR3 DNA sequence: TGCAGTGCTAGAGATCGGATGGGCCGGGCCAAAAACATTCAGTACTTC.